There are a few counts of the clone carrying this T cell receptor (beta chain). The TCRbeta library incorporated unique molecular identifiers. TCRdb passed the PCR reads through MiXCR, listing each CDR3 protein once. The data contain about 610,000 distinct CDR3 sequences, roughly a tenth of them singletons. This specimen comes from a study of T-cell reconstitution after alpha-beta-depleted transplantation in children. J gave up 3 bases and V 1 base, and 8 bases lay outside the gene matches. The CDR3 has 17 residues. CDR1 is SEHNR, CDR2 FQNEAQ, per germline (reference sequence). The clonotype comes from a human donor who donated a stem cell graft to a child with acute myeloid leukemia. The chain employs TRBV7-9 and TRBJ2-3; 9 bases are shared with TRBD1. Sequenced material: PBMCs from the stem cell graft donor, taken from the stem cell graft. This chain's CDR3 is CASSLGGFGQGTDTQYF. The CDR3 nucleotides are TGTGCCAGCAGCTTAGGTGGCTTCGGACAGGGGACAGATACGCAGTATTTT. Full variable domain (remainder filled in from reference TRBV7-9 and TRBJ2-3): DTGVSQNPRHKITKRGQNVTFRCDPISEHNRLYWYRQTLGQGPEFLTYFQNEAQLEKSRLLSDRFSAERPKGSFSTLEIQRTEQGDSAMYLCASSLGGFGQGTDTQYFGPGTRLTVL.